What follows are 3 T cell receptor beta chains derived from one specimen sequenced in a study of regulatory T cells in long-lasting Graves disease (dated by TCRdb to the early 2020s). The library was built by means of multiplex PCR. These reads were obtained on an Illumina HiSeq 4000. To build TCR beta libraries, CDR3 regions were amplified by Arm-PCR using iRepertoire HTBI primers. TCRdb reanalyzed the raw reads on its own, using fastp at Q25 for trimming and MiXCR for clone calling, and kept in-frame beta chains. For every CDR3 protein sequence, its rows merge into one entry that carries the most common genes and DNA. Across this sample there are about half a million distinct CDR3 sequences, with roughly 23% seen only once. Of the sample, less than 15% falls within the top ten clones. The time point label of this sample denotes: persistent/refractory GD, antithyroid drugs over 5 years with positive TRAb. For both TCR sequencing and RNA sequencing, RNA was extracted from PBMCs in TRIzol.

The source material was peripheral blood mononuclear cells (PBMCs), sampled when the disease was refractory, from a patient treated with antithyroid drugs. Every receptor here comes from a female donor with Graves disease.

The V gene is TRBV28, the J gene TRBJ1-2, with 11 bases matching TRBD1. Germline values: CDR1 MDHEN, CDR2 SYDVKM. V lost 6 bases and J lost 6; bases outside the gene matches: 9. The CDR3 spans 15 residues. For the CDR3, the DNA is TGTGCCAGCAGCTCCGGGGACAGGGGGACCAATGGCTACACCTTC. It is translated as CASSSGDRGTNGYTF.

This clonotype came up a few times. This sequence joins TRBV19 and TRBJ1-1, with TRBD1 as a possible D gene (6 bases). Per the germline V gene, CDR1 is LNHDA and CDR2 is SQIVND (reference sequence). V gave up 0 bases and J gave up 4 bases, with 15 bases separating them. CDR3 length equals 16 residues. The CDR3 DNA reads as TGTGCCAGTAGTATAGAGACAGGAATGTGGAGCACTGAAGCTTTCTTT. It is translated as CASSIETGMWSTEAFF.

For this clonotype: This may arise from a read error, as a much more abundant clone is one base away. CDR3 coding DNA: TGCAGTGTAAAGCAGGGGAGGGCGGCTGAAGCTTCCTTT. The encoded protein is CSVKQGRAAEASF. The V gene is TRBV20-1, the J gene TRBJ1-1; the D gene is possibly TRBD1 (6 bases). The CDR3 spans 13 residues. Looked up from germline, CDR1 is DFQATT and CDR2 is SNEGSKA (reference sequence).